These 30 T cell receptor beta chains were sequenced from one sample in a study of blood T cell repertoires in COVID-19. The table came from immunoSEQ multiplex PCR; TCRdb's copy has only in-frame clones and leaves some out. In the table there are about 230,000 clones, approximately 88% of which are singletons. Source material: PBMCs or T cells enriched from blood (not recorded which). The receptor source for this set is a middle-aged woman with acute COVID-19.

The V gene is TRBV29-1, the J gene TRBJ1-5; D remains ambiguous. V lost 4 bases, J lost 0 bases, and 10 bases lay in between. CDR1 and CDR2 (germline): SQVTM, ANQGSEA. This CDR3 contains 14 residues. The CDR3 DNA follows: TGCAGCGTTGCCCAGGCCGATAGCAATCAGCCCCAGCATTTT. This codes for CSVAQADSNQPQHF.

The chain links TRBV19 to TRBJ1-5, with D perhaps matching TRBD1 (6 bases). Germline loops: CDR1 LNHDA, CDR2 SQIVND (reference sequence). V dropped 6 bases and J dropped 4 bases, with 13 bases sitting between them. The CDR3 runs to 14 residues. The CDR3 is CASRAQGWNQPQHF. In nucleotides, the CDR3 is TGTGCCAGTAGAGCACAGGGTTGGAATCAGCCCCAGCATTTT.

The chain uses TRBV28 and TRBJ1-6; TRBD1 might be the D (5 bases). The CDR3 runs to 12 residues. V dropped 2 bases and J dropped 9 bases, with 5 bases sitting between them. Per the germline V gene, CDR1 is MDHEN and CDR2 is SYDVKM. The CDR3 sequence is CASSLQGSPLHF. Written as DNA, the CDR3 is TGTGCCAGCAGTTTACAGGGTTCACCCCTCCACTTT. Based on the CDR3 plus reference TRBV28 and TRBJ1-6, the full variable domain is DVKVTQSSRYLVKRTGEKVFLECVQDMDHENMFWYRQDPGLGLRLIYFSYDVKMKEKGDIPEGYSVSREKKERFSLILESASTNQTSMYLCASSLQGSPLHFGNGTRLTVT.

The genes are TRBV6-5 and TRBJ1-1; D is perhaps TRBD1 (5 bases). CDR1 is MNHEY, CDR2 SVGAGI, per germline. Deletions cut 2 bases from V and 1 base from J, with 8 bases between. This CDR3 region has 14 residues. CDR3 nucleotide sequence: TGTGCCAGCAGTTACACCCAGGGGAACACTGAAGCTTTCTTT. It yields the protein CASSYTQGNTEAFF.

The chain is built from TRBV5-6 and TRBJ2-4; 10 bases map to TRBD2. This CDR3 is 16 amino acids long. The V segment lost 1 base and the J segment 6 bases; nucleotides outside the gene matches: 7. CDR1 is SGHDT, CDR2 YYEEEE, per germline. CDR3 DNA: TGTGCCAGCAGCTTGCGGGCTAGCGGGGGATTAAACATTCAGTACTTC. Translation: CASSLRASGGLNIQYF.

The rearrangement links TRBV7-9 to TRBJ2-1; 9 bases map to TRBD2. Germline V gives CDR1 SEHNR, CDR2 FQNEAQ (reference sequence). V dropped 0 bases and J dropped 10; count of bases not matched to a gene: 10. The CDR3 length is 16 residues. In DNA form, the CDR3 reads TGTGCCAGCAGCTTAGCCGGGACTAGCAGCACAGGGGAGCAGTTCTTC. Translating gives CASSLAGTSSTGEQFF.

The count of this clone is one. V usage is TRBV7-2 and J usage is TRBJ2-1, with 7 bases matching TRBD2. This CDR3 has 15 residues. J gave up 3 bases and V 2 bases, and 4 bases lay outside the gene matches. Germline values: CDR1 SGHTA, CDR2 FQGNSA. CDR3 DNA: TGTGCCAGCAGCTTAACGTCTAGCGGCTACAATGAGCAGTTCTTC. This gives the protein CASSLTSSGYNEQFF.

The genes are TRBV15 and TRBJ2-4; 9 bases match TRBD1. Germline CDR1 and CDR2: LNHNV and YYDKDF (reference sequence). The ends lost 6 bases at V and 6 bases at J; junction bases unmatched: 12. This CDR3 contains 16 residues. CDR3 coding DNA: TGTGCCACCAGTCCTGACAGGGGGTTCGTCGGAAACATTCAGTACTTC. The encoded protein is CATSPDRGFVGNIQYF.

The J gene is TRBJ2-7, the V gene TRBV4-3; 8 positions agree with TRBD1. Trimming took 1 base from V and 2 from J; bases not matched to a gene: 7. The CDR3 length is 16 residues. The germline CDR1 and CDR2 sequences are LGHNA and YSLEER. The CDR3 spells CASSQGAGTGTYEQYF. CDR3 DNA sequence: TGCGCCAGCAGCCAAGGTGCAGGGACAGGAACCTACGAGCAGTACTTC.

This clone was detected only a few times. The chain couples TRBV7-9 to TRBJ2-1; 9 nucleotides match TRBD1. Germline assignment: CDR1 SEHNR and CDR2 FQNEAQ (reference sequence). There are 13 residues in the CDR3. The V gene end was trimmed by 6 bases and the J gene end by 8 bases; junction bases not matched to a gene: 5. The CDR3 here is CASRLQGADEQFF. In nucleotides, the CDR3 is TGTGCCAGCAGACTACAGGGGGCTGATGAGCAGTTCTTC.

The genes are TRBV13 and TRBJ1-2, with a possible D match to TRBD1 (5 bases). Germline lookup yields CDR1 PRHDT and CDR2 FYEKMQ (reference sequence). V dropped 5 bases and J dropped 1 base, with 11 bases sitting between them. The CDR3 runs 14 residues. The chain's CDR3 is CASSAQQDNYGYTF. CDR3 DNA: TGTGCCAGCAGCGCCCAACAGGATAACTATGGCTACACCTTC.

The V call is TRBV5-6, the J call TRBJ1-5; 10 bases agree with TRBD1. The V gene end was trimmed by 5 bases and the J gene end by 4 bases; junction bases not matched to a gene: 6. Germline loops: CDR1 SGHDT, CDR2 YYEEEE. The CDR3 contains 15 residues. The CDR3 DNA sequence: TGTGCCAGCAGTTCCGGGACAGGGGCGAATCAGCCCCAGCATTTT. Its protein product is CASSSGTGANQPQHF.

The genes are TRBV18 and TRBJ2-7, with TRBD1 matching 12 bases. The CDR3 length is 14 residues. CDR1 and CDR2 from the germline V gene are KGHSH and LQKENI. J was trimmed by 5 bases and V by 2 bases; bases with no gene match: 1. The CDR3 DNA reads as TGTGCCAGCTCACCAGGGACAGGGGGCCACGAGCAGTACTTC. Amino acids: CASSPGTGGHEQYF.

The chain combines TRBV19 with TRBJ1-3; D may be TRBD1 (5 bases). Germline V gives CDR1 LNHDA, CDR2 SQIVND (reference sequence). Deletions cut 7 bases from V and 4 bases from J, with 8 bases between. This CDR3 has 12 residues. DNA for the CDR3: TGTGCCAGTAACAGGCAGGGAAACACCATATATTTT. This gives the protein CASNRQGNTIYF. The whole variable domain, filled in from reference TRBV19 and TRBJ1-3, reads DGGITQSPKYLFRKEGQNVTLSCEQNLNHDAMYWYRQDPGQGLRLIYYSQIVNDFQKGDIAEGYSVSREKKESFPLTVTSAQKNPTAFYLCASNRQGNTIYFGEGSWLTVV.

The chain joins TRBV4-3 to TRBJ1-3; D gene uncertain. The germline V gene has CDR1 LGHNA and CDR2 YSLEER. The CDR3 is made up of 15 amino acids. Trimming left V 4 bases short and J 0 bases short, with 10 bases between. The CDR3 loop is CASSRQISSGNTIYF. For the CDR3, the DNA is TGCGCCAGCAGCCGCCAGATCAGCTCTGGAAACACCATATATTTT.

The chain couples TRBV6-5 to TRBJ2-3, with 7 bases fitting TRBD1. Germline V gene sequence: CDR1 MNHEY, CDR2 SVGAGI. Trimming took 2 bases from V and 3 from J; bases not matched to a gene: 8. The length of the CDR3 is 16 residues. CDR3 in DNA: TGTGCCAGCAGTTACCGTGGGATACAGGGGACAGATACGCAGTATTTT. Its protein product is CASSYRGIQGTDTQYF.

With respect to this clone: Other DNA variants within this sample encode the same CDR3. The chain employs TRBV12-3 or TRBV12-4 and TRBJ2-2; D perhaps matches TRBD1 (6 bases). The V end lost 7 bases, the J end lost 3 bases, and 6 bases lay between the germline ends. The CDR3 is 12 residues long. The CDR3 spells CASNRDTGELFF. CDR3 in DNA: TGTGCCAGCAACAGGGACACCGGGGAGCTGTTTTTT.

The J gene is TRBJ1-1, the V gene TRBV5-1; D gene uncertain. Trimming removed 5 bases from V and 5 bases from J, with 13 bases in between. This CDR3 is built from 13 residues. Germline lookup yields CDR1 SGHRS and CDR2 YFSETQ. The CDR3 reads CASRPRSGTEAFF. In DNA form, the CDR3 reads TGCGCCAGCAGGCCGAGGTCGGGGACTGAAGCTTTCTTT.

V is TRBV7-9 and J is TRBJ2-5, with a possible D match to TRBD1 (5 bases). Germline V lookup: CDR1 SEHNR, CDR2 FQNEAQ (reference sequence). Trimming took 1 base from V and 2 from J, leaving 11 bases between them. The length of the CDR3 is 15 residues. The CDR3 is CASSLDSRTQETQYF. Written as DNA, the CDR3 is TGTGCCAGCAGCTTAGACTCCAGGACACAAGAGACCCAGTACTTC.

The chain is built from TRBV5-6 and TRBJ1-5; TRBD1 is a possible D gene (5 bases). The V and J ends lost 0 bases and 4 bases respectively, with 8 bases between them. The CDR3 sequence is 14 residues long. Germline V gene data show CDR1 as SGHDT and CDR2 as YYEEEE. CDR3 sequence reads: CASSLVGENQPQHF. CDR3 coding DNA: TGTGCCAGCAGCTTGGTAGGGGAAAATCAGCCCCAGCATTTT.

The rearrangement links TRBV6-5 to TRBJ1-5; TRBD1 matches 11 bases. V was clipped by 6 bases and J by 7 bases; unmatched bases: 8. The germline gives CDR1 MNHEY, CDR2 SVGAGI. The CDR3 loop spans 15 amino acids. The DNA for the CDR3 is TGTGCCAGCAGACAAGGACAGGGGGCCCGGCAGCCCCAGCATTTT. The encoded protein is CASRQGQGARQPQHF.

The genes are TRBV5-5 and TRBJ2-3; D is undetermined. The CDR3 spans 13 residues. Germline V CDR1 and CDR2: SGHKS, YYEKEE (reference sequence). Trimming took off 7 bases at V and 1 base at J, with 10 bases between the two ends. The CDR3 DNA sequence: TGTGCCAGCGGGCTCTGGGGCACAGATACGCAGTATTTT. Its protein is CASGLWGTDTQYF.

The chain links TRBV6-5 to TRBJ2-7, with 9 bases aligning to TRBD1. V lost 0 bases and J lost 2; bases outside the gene matches: 2. The CDR3 runs 15 residues. In germline, CDR1 is MNHEY, CDR2 SVGAGI. This CDR3 is CASSYSGTGTYEQYF. In DNA form, the CDR3 reads TGTGCCAGCAGTTACTCGGGGACAGGGACCTACGAGCAGTACTTC.

The rearrangement uses TRBV6-1 and TRBJ2-1; 13 bases map to TRBD2. Germline assignment: CDR1 MNHNS and CDR2 SASEGT. The CDR3 has 18 amino acids. The V segment lost 3 bases and the J segment 6 bases; nucleotides outside the gene matches: 11. The CDR3 here is CASSDPNLLAGGRNEQFF. DNA for the CDR3: TGTGCCAGCAGTGACCCCAACCTACTAGCGGGGGGGCGCAATGAGCAGTTCTTC.

The J gene is TRBJ1-6, the V gene TRBV3-1 (or the pseudogene TRBV3-2); perhaps TRBD1 as D (6 bases). Deletions cut 0 bases from V and 0 bases from J, with 9 bases between. The germline CDR1 and CDR2 sequences are LGHDT and YNNKEL (reference sequence). The CDR3 contains 17 residues. The CDR3: CASSQDDRSSYNSPLHF. The CDR3 DNA is TGTGCCAGCAGCCAAGATGACAGGAGCTCCTATAATTCACCCCTCCACTTT.

This clone showed up just a few times. The chain employs TRBV6-5 and TRBJ2-2; 7 positions agree with TRBD1. This CDR3 contains 15 residues. Germline V gene data show CDR1 as MNHEY and CDR2 as SVGAGI. The V segment lost 5 bases and the J segment 6 bases; nucleotides outside the gene matches: 9. The CDR3 region is CASSRNHQGAGELFF. The CDR3 bases are TGTGCCAGCAGTCGTAACCATCAGGGGGCCGGGGAGCTGTTTTTT.

This chain connects TRBV7-2 to TRBJ2-5, with D tentatively TRBD2 (6 bases). Germline CDR1 SGHTA, CDR2 FQGNSA. There are 15 residues in the CDR3. The V end lost 7 bases, the J end lost 5 bases, and 20 bases lay between the germline ends. CDR3 in DNA: TGTGCCAGCACCTGGGGCGGAGGGGCCGAGGAGACCCAGTACTTC. Encoded protein: CASTWGGGAEETQYF.

The rearrangement uses TRBV6-6 and TRBJ1-6; D remains ambiguous. The V gene's germline CDR1 is MNHNY and CDR2 SVGAGI (reference sequence). The CDR3 is 14 amino acids. V gave up 8 bases and J gave up 3 bases, with 11 bases separating them. CDR3 sequence (DNA): TGTGCCAGCGCCAGGTTCGACTATAATTCACCCCTCCACTTT. This sequence encodes CASARFDYNSPLHF.

The chain uses TRBV12-5 and TRBJ2-1, with a tentative D call TRBD1 (5 bases). Trimming left V 4 bases short and J 4 bases short, with 20 bases between. The CDR3 runs 17 residues. Germline CDR1 LGHNT, CDR2 FRNRAP. The CDR3 is CASGSGARDQEYNEQFF. The CDR3 coding sequence is TGTGCTAGTGGTTCGGGCGCCAGGGATCAGGAGTACAATGAGCAGTTCTTC.

The chain employs TRBV7-2 and TRBJ2-4; D is perhaps TRBD2 (6 bases). CDR3 length equals 16 residues. Germline V gene data show CDR1 as SGHTA and CDR2 as FQGNSA. V lost 5 bases and J lost 4, with 18 bases in between. The CDR3: CASSRPGRLEKNIQYF. The CDR3 region has the DNA TGTGCCAGCAGCCGCCCGGGGAGGCTAGAAAAAAACATTCAGTACTTC.